These 3 T cell receptor beta chains were all obtained from the same sample, sequenced in a study of persistence of HIV-infected CD4 T cells. Anti-CD3/anti-CD28 beads served as a nonspecific positive control stimulus. Responding CD4+ T cells were sorted by upregulation of both CD40 ligand and CD69. The immunoSEQ assay was version 4, run in survey mode. Generated by immunoSEQ multiplex PCR, the TCRdb table keeps only in-frame clones and is missing some. The table lists some 45,000 clones, 88% of them singletons. Antigens of these TCRs are unknown. The specimen was CD4+ T cells sorted from PBMCs after approximately 19-hour stimulation, collected from a patient who received antiretroviral therapy. The receptors originated from an adult woman with HIV who was CMV-seropositive.

The chain is built from TRBV30 and TRBJ2-1, with a weak D call TRBD2 (6 bases). CDR1 and CDR2 (germline): GTSNPN, SVGIG (reference sequence). This CDR3 comprises 14 residues. V shed 3 bases and J shed 5 bases, with 14 bases lying between them. The CDR3 nucleotides are TGTGCCTGGAGCGCGGGGCTCCCCGACAATGAGCAGTTCTTC. Amino acids: CAWSAGLPDNEQFF.

V usage is TRBV5-1 and J usage is TRBJ1-1; maybe TRBD1 (5 bases). CDR1 is SGHRS and CDR2 is YFSETQ in the germline V gene. The CDR3 extends over 16 amino acids. Trimming shortened V by 4 bases and J by 0 bases, and 16 bases separated the two germline ends. This chain's CDR3 is CASSPSGGGMNTEAFF. The DNA of the CDR3 is TGCGCCAGCAGCCCATCGGGTGGGGGGATGAACACTGAAGCTTTCTTT. The complete variable domain, with remaining parts taken from reference TRBV5-1 and TRBJ1-1, reads KAGVTQTPRYLIKTRGQQVTLSCSPISGHRSVSWYQQTPGQGLQFLFEYFSETQRNKGNFPGRFSGRQFSNSRSEMNVSTLELGDSALYLCASSPSGGGMNTEAFFGQGTRLTVV.

V gene TRBV6-1 combines with J gene TRBJ2-3; TRBD2 agrees at 10 bases. The CDR3 has 18 residues. Germline V gene data show CDR1 as MNHNS and CDR2 as SASEGT. V dropped 0 bases and J dropped 2; count of bases not matched to a gene: 8. CDR3 amino acids: CASSEASILAGTTDTQYF. For the CDR3, the DNA is TGTGCCAGCAGTGAAGCATCCATACTAGCGGGGACCACAGATACGCAGTATTTT.